This T cell receptor beta chain appears in the sequencing data of a study of T-cell memory formation after mild COVID-19. Across the whole study: Across donors, TCR clusters were largely donor specific. General study results and limits: Memory sampled before infection contained some responding clones, suggesting cross-reactive memory joined. Shrinking CD4+ clones resided mostly in CM and EM, and CD8+ ones in EMRA.

Employing constant-segment primers, 5'RACE generated TCR alpha and TCR beta cDNA libraries bearing sample barcodes and UMIs. TCRdb re-analysed the 5' RACE reads in MiXCR, keeping a single row per CDR3 protein. Among fewer than 250,000 distinct CDR3 sequences listed, roughly 14% were seen once. The germline V gene has CDR1 MNHEY and CDR2 SVGEGT. The CDR3 is 13 residues long. V was clipped by 8 bases and J by 4 bases, with 14 bases between them. This clonotype was detected only a few times. Its antigen remains unknown. The source material was PBMCs or a T cell subset sorted from them (not recorded which). The origin of this receptor is an adult woman who had mild COVID-19 (a few samples of this study predate the infection). Cell type and time point are not known. The rearrangement joins TRBV6-2 or TRBV6-3 to TRBJ1-2; D is perhaps TRBD1 (6 bases). The CDR3 loop reads CASGQKTGYGYTF. The CDR3 DNA sequence: TGTGCCAGCGGACAGAAGACGGGCTATGGCTACACCTTC.